The T cell receptor (beta chain) described here comes from a study of STAT5B mutations in CD4+ large granular lymphocyte leukemia. The trim removed 6 bases at V and 5 bases at J, leaving 3 bases unmatched. There are 12 residues in the CDR3. CDR1 and CDR2 (germline): SGHTA, FQGNSA. Generated by immunoSEQ multiplex PCR, the TCRdb table keeps only in-frame clones and is missing some. The repertoire holds tens of thousands of clones, with around 72% as singletons. Specimen: CD4+ T cells from blood buffy coats. The chain joins TRBV7-2 to TRBJ1-2; the match to TRBD1 covers 7 bases. This clonotype was obtained from a human donor in good health. The CDR3 region is CASSRDSYGYTF. DNA of the CDR3: TGTGCCAGCAGTAGGGACAGTTATGGCTACACCTTC.